These T cell receptor beta chains were read from a single sample in a study of cytomegalovirus exposure and HLA in healthy donors. TCRdb keeps only in-frame clones here, not all; method: immunoSEQ multiplex PCR. The sample shows under 250,000 clones, more than 75% of them seen only once. Source material: PBMCs. The receptor set was obtained from a woman under 30 in good health and CMV-seropositive. The CDR3 runs from the conserved cysteine through the conserved F or W. Fields, in order: clone size, D gene, J gene, V gene, CDR3 DNA, CDR3 protein. D genes are given only for firm matches. Some rows have no size entry. The others give once, few or many, or a class for an expanded clone.

clone size: -
D gene: -
J gene: TRBJ1-5
V gene: TRBV4-1
CDR3 DNA: TGCGCCAGCAGCCAAGATGCGGCCGGGAGCCAGCCCCAGCATTTT
CDR3 protein: CASSQDAAGSQPQHF

clone size: -
D gene: TRBD2
J gene: TRBJ2-5
V gene: TRBV2
CDR3 DNA: TGTGCCAGCAGGGGACTAGCGGGACCCCGACGGGAGACCCAGTACTTC
CDR3 protein: CASRGLAGPRRETQYF

clone size: -
D gene: TRBD1
J gene: TRBJ2-5
V gene: TRBV5-5
CDR3 DNA: TGTGCCAGCAGCGCCGGGACAGGGCTACAAGAGACCCAGTACTTC
CDR3 protein: CASSAGTGLQETQYF

clone size: -
D gene: -
J gene: TRBJ2-7
V gene: TRBV5-1
CDR3 DNA: TGCGCCAGCAGCCAGGAGGGGTATGACGAGCAGTACTTC
CDR3 protein: CASSQEGYDEQYF

clone size: -
D gene: -
J gene: TRBJ2-7
V gene: TRBV11-2
CDR3 DNA: TGTGCCAGCAGCTTTTTCGGTGGGAGCGGCTACGAGCAGTACTTC
CDR3 protein: CASSFFGGSGYEQYF

clone size: -
D gene: TRBD1
J gene: TRBJ1-5
V gene: TRBV5-1
CDR3 DNA: TGCGCCAGCAGCCTGACAGGGTTGGGCAATCAGCCCCAGCATTTT
CDR3 protein: CASSLTGLGNQPQHF

clone size: -
D gene: TRBD2
J gene: TRBJ2-3
V gene: TRBV27
CDR3 DNA: TGTGCCAGCAGTTTGGTTAGCGGGAGTAGGTATACGCAGTATTTT
CDR3 protein: CASSLVSGSRYTQYF

clone size: -
D gene: TRBD1
J gene: TRBJ2-7
V gene: TRBV27
CDR3 DNA: TGTGCCACCCGACAGGGTGGAAGCTACGAGCAGTACTTC
CDR3 protein: CATRQGGSYEQYF

clone size: -
D gene: TRBD2
J gene: TRBJ2-7
V gene: TRBV29-1
CDR3 DNA: TGCAGCGTCTCCCTTCTAGCGGGGGCCTCCTACGAGCAGTACTTC
CDR3 protein: CSVSLLAGASYEQYF

clone size: once
D gene: -
J gene: TRBJ2-1
V gene: TRBV7-9
CDR3 DNA: TGTGCCAGCAGCTTAGGGCTAGCCCCAAATGAGCAGTTCTTC
CDR3 protein: CASSLGLAPNEQFF

clone size: -
D gene: TRBD2
J gene: TRBJ2-3
V gene: TRBV5-1
CDR3 DNA: TGCGCCAGCAGCTTGGACGGGGGGGATACGCAGTATTTT
CDR3 protein: CASSLDGGDTQYF

clone size: -
D gene: TRBD1
J gene: TRBJ2-7
V gene: TRBV10-3
CDR3 DNA: TGTGCCATCAGAGGGACAGGGGATTACGAGCAGTACTTC
CDR3 protein: CAIRGTGDYEQYF

clone size: -
D gene: -
J gene: TRBJ2-1
V gene: TRBV5-6
CDR3 DNA: TGTGCCAGCAGCTTGGGGTCCTGGGGCGTGTCCAATGAGCAGTTCTTC
CDR3 protein: CASSLGSWGVSNEQFF